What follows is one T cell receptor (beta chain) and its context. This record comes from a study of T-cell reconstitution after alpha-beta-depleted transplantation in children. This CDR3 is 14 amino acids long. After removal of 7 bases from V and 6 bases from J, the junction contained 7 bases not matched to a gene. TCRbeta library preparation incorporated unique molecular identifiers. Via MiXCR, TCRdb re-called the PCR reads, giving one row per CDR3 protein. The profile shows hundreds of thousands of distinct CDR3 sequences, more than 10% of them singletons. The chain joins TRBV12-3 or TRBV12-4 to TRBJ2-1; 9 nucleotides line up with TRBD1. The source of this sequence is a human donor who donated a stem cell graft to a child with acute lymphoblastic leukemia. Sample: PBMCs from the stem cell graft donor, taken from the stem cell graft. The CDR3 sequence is CASTRTGVVNEQFF. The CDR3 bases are TGTGCCAGCACCCGGACAGGGGTGGTCAATGAGCAGTTCTTC.